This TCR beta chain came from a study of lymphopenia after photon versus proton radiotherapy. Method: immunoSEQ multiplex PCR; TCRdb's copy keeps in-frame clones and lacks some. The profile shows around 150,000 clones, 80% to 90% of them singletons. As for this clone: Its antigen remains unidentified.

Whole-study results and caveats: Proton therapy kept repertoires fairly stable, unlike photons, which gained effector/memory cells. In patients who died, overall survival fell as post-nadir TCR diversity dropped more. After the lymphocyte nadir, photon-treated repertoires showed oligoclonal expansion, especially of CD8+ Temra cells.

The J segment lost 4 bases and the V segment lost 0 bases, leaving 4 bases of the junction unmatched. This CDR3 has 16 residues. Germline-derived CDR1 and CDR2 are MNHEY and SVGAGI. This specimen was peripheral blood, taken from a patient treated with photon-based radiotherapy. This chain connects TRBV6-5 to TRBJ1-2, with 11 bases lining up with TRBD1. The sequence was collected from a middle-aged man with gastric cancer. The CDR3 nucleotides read TGTGCCAGCAGTTACTCGGGACAGGGGGGAGTCTATGGCTACACCTTC. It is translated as CASSYSGQGGVYGYTF.